This passage covers 13 T cell receptor beta chains from one sample sequenced in a study of T and B cells in COVID-19 patients. Multiplex PCR with BIOMED2 TRB-A/B primer pools amplified TRB rearrangements. TCRdb used MiXCR to reprocess the multiplex PCR reads, holding one entry per CDR3 protein. The sample has 15,000 to 20,000 distinct CDR3 sequences, around a third seen once. From blood, about 240-550 ng of genomic DNA served as TRB template. Source material: blood. These receptors all stem from a human donor with active COVID-19.

The chain couples TRBV12-3 or TRBV12-4 to TRBJ2-3; no definite D call. The CDR3 runs to 15 residues. Trimming stripped 3 bases from V and 0 bases from J, with 10 bases between. Written as DNA, the CDR3 is TGTGCCAGCAGTTTGGATAAGGGAAGCACAGATACGCAGTATTTT. The encoded protein is CASSLDKGSTDTQYF.

The chain combines TRBV7-2 with TRBJ1-2, with D uncertain. The V and J ends lost 2 bases and 7 bases respectively, with 14 bases between them. Germline values: CDR1 SGHTA, CDR2 FQGNSA. This CDR3 has 14 residues. CDR3 sequence reads: CASSLPRIVGGYTF. CDR3 in DNA: TGTGCCAGCAGCTTACCAAGAATTGTAGGTGGCTACACCTTC.

The rearrangement uses TRBV10-3 and TRBJ1-3, with D unclear. V dropped 3 bases and J dropped 0 bases, with 12 bases sitting between them. This CDR3 spans 16 amino acids. Germline V gene sequence: CDR1 ENHRY, CDR2 SYGVKD. The CDR3 reads CAISDYAGASGNTIYF. CDR3 DNA sequence: TGTGCCATCAGTGATTATGCGGGCGCCTCTGGAAACACCATATATTTT.

This clonotype was detected a few times. V is TRBV11-2 and J is TRBJ2-2; no clear D gene. Germline CDR1 reads SGHAT; CDR2 reads FQNNGV. The length of the CDR3 is 16 residues. Between the trimmed V and J ends, which lost 5 bases and 1 base, there was a span of 14 bases. CDR3 protein: CASSRPSGKNTGELFF. CDR3 bases: TGTGCCAGCAGCCGACCTAGTGGGAAGAACACCGGGGAGCTGTTTTTT.

By sample fraction, this clonotype is medium-sized. The CDR3 nucleotides are TGCAGCGTGACCCAACCCCAGGGAGAGAACACCGGGGAGCTGTTTTTT. It yields the protein CSVTQPQGENTGELFF. V and J are TRBV29-1 and TRBJ2-2, with D tentatively TRBD1 or TRBD2 (5 bases each). The CDR3 is 16 amino acids. V shed 6 bases and J shed 1 base, with 18 bases lying between them. From germline, CDR1 is SQVTM and CDR2 ANQGSEA.

This clonotype is medium-sized within its sample. The chain is built from TRBV29-1 and TRBJ2-7; TRBD1 matches at 9 bases. The germline gives CDR1 SQVTM, CDR2 ANQGSEA. V trimming: 2 bases; J trimming: 3 bases; junction bases outside the gene matches: 5. CDR3 length: 14 residues. The CDR3 loop reads CSVEKGQGIYEQYF. CDR3 sequence (DNA): TGCAGCGTTGAAAAGGGACAGGGAATCTACGAGCAGTACTTC.

This clonotype was seen a few times. The chain combines TRBV27 with TRBJ1-6; the D is unclear. Per germline, CDR1 MNHEY and CDR2 SMNVEV (reference sequence). CDR3 size: 13 residues. Trimming removed 0 bases from V and 10 bases from J, with 7 bases in between. The CDR3 DNA reads TGTGCCAGCAGTTTATCCACGGACTCACCCCTCCACTTT. The encoded protein is CASSLSTDSPLHF.

The J gene is TRBJ1-1, the V gene TRBV5-1, with no clear D. The CDR3 has 14 residues. With 0 bases removed from V and 1 base from J, the gap between germline ends came to 7 bases. Looked up from germline, CDR1 is SGHRS and CDR2 is YFSETQ. The CDR3 sequence is CASSLAWSNTEAFF. In nucleotides, the CDR3 is TGCGCCAGCAGCTTGGCCTGGTCGAACACTGAAGCTTTCTTT.

This clonotype was observed a handful of times. This chain links TRBV11-1 with TRBJ2-7, with D uncertain. The CDR3 totals 13 residues. CDR1 SGHAT and CDR2 FQDESV come from the germline V gene (reference sequence). V lost 5 bases, J lost 0 bases, and 8 bases lay in between. The CDR3 DNA is TGTGCCAGCAGCCAATTCAGCTCCTACGAGCAGTACTTC. This encodes CASSQFSSYEQYF. Combining the CDR3 with reference TRBV11-1 and TRBJ2-7 gives the whole variable domain EAEVAQSPRYKITEKSQAVAFWCDPISGHATLYWYRQILGQGPELLVQFQDESVVDDSQLPKDRFSAERLKGVDSTLKIQPAELGDSAMYLCASSQFSSYEQYFGPGTRLTVT.

A single count supports this clonotype. One end of the junction is discordant with germline, which a read error may explain. The rearrangement uses TRBV6-5 and TRBJ1-2; TRBD1 matches 8 bases. CDR1 is MNHEY and CDR2 is SVGAGI in the germline V gene. This CDR3 region has 18 residues. CDR3 sequence reads: CASSATLRQGTSPHGYTF. The CDR3 DNA is TGCGCCAGCAGTGCCACGCTCCGACAGGGGACCTCTCCGCATGGCTACACCTTC.

In its sample, this clonotype was seen a few times. This rearrangement joins TRBV13 to TRBJ1-2, with no clear D. V gave up 5 bases and J gave up 8 bases, with 15 bases separating them. The CDR3 spans 13 residues. The V gene's germline CDR1 is PRHDT and CDR2 FYEKMQ (reference sequence). The CDR3 sequence: CASSDNGVYGYTF. The CDR3 DNA reads TGTGCCAGCAGCGATAACGGTGTGTACGGCTACACCTTC.

Only a few counts were recorded for this clonotype. The chain links TRBV5-5 to TRBJ2-3; 10 bases are a match to TRBD1. V shed 4 bases and J 4 bases; nucleotides not matched to a gene: 6. Per the germline V gene, CDR1 is SGHKS and CDR2 is YYEKEE (reference sequence). The CDR3 is 15 amino acids. The CDR3 nucleotides read TGTGCCAGCAGCCGGACAGGGGGTTCGTCAGATACGCAGTATTTT. Amino acid sequence: CASSRTGGSSDTQYF.

J is TRBJ2-5 and V is TRBV6-5; TRBD1 matches 8 bases. CDR3 length equals 15 residues. V lost 6 bases to trimming and J lost 1 base; unmatched junction nucleotides: 7. The germline CDR1 and CDR2 sequences are MNHEY and SVGAGI. The CDR3 sequence: CASRRQGRIQETQYF. CDR3 DNA sequence: TGTGCCAGCAGGCGACAGGGGCGAATCCAAGAGACCCAGTACTTC.